The 26 T cell receptor delta chains in this list originate from one sample, sequenced in a study of fetal and pediatric gammadelta thymocytes. With CATT, TCRdb re-called clones from the reads. The sample shows about 350 delta-chain clones, more than 9.5% of them seen only once. The sequenced sample consisted of non-Vgamma9Vdelta2 gamma-delta T cells from the thymus. Subset described: CD3+gammadeltaTCR+ thymocytes not co-expressing Vgamma9 and Vdelta2. Every receptor here comes from a child who underwent cardiac surgery and was recorded as healthy.

As to this clone: This DNA's translation differs at residue 13 from TCRdb's protein, which comes from a much larger clone; a read error is likely, and the protein shown is translated from the DNA. This rearrangement joins TRDV1 to TRDJ1, with 7 bases lining up with TRDD3. Germline V gene data show CDR1 as TSWWSYY and CDR2 as QGS. This CDR3 comprises 17 residues. CDR3 sequence reads: CALGESPFWGVTNKLIF. The CDR3 coding sequence is TGTGCTCTTGGGGAGTCGCCCTTCTGGGGGGTCACCAATAAACTCATCTTT.

Comments on this clone: A far larger clone is just one base off, so this is likely a read error. The same CDR3 also results from other DNA sequences found in this sample. This rearrangement joins TRDV1 to TRDJ1; 9 bases are shared with TRDD3. CDR3 length: 27 amino acids. Germline V lookup: CDR1 TSWWSYY, CDR2 QGS. Trimming cost V 0 bases and J 0 bases; bases outside gene matches: 35. The CDR3 spells CALGELGGKPQSPRTGGPFSDTDKLIF. As DNA, the CDR3 is TGTGCTCTTGGGGAACTGGGTGGGAAACCCCAGTCCCCACGTACTGGGGGACCATTTTCCGACACCGATAAACTCATCTTT.

The table lists this clone with a count of one. The rearrangement uses TRDV1 and TRDJ1; 13 nucleotides agree with TRDD3. The CDR3 is 24 amino acids. The V gene's germline CDR1 is TSWWSYY and CDR2 QGS. Trimming took 2 bases from V and 2 from J; bases not matched to a gene: 26. The DNA of the CDR3 is TGTGCTCTTGGGGAAAGGTTGAGGAATTGCGAAAGCCCCTTACTGGGGGATACGACCGATAAACTCATCTTT. Translated, it gives CALGERLRNCESPLLGDTTDKLIF.

This clone qualifies as medium-sized (0.01 to 0.1%). This sequence may be a read error, since a much larger clone differs from it by one base. The chain recombines TRDV1 with TRDJ1, with 9 positions matching TRDD3. The CDR3 is 19 amino acids. Germline V lookup: CDR1 TSWWSYY, CDR2 QGS. The CDR3 here is CALRELWLGDPDSFDKLIF. CDR3 sequence (DNA): TGTGCTCTTAGGGAACTGTGGCTGGGGGATCCCGATAGCTTCGATAAACTCATCTTT.

This clone rates as large. Other DNA sequences in the same sample also yield this CDR3. This rearrangement joins TRDV1 to TRDJ2; 9 bases line up with TRDD3. The CDR3 is made up of 25 amino acids. V dropped 3 bases and J dropped 0; count of bases not matched to a gene: 29. From germline, CDR1 is TSWWSYY and CDR2 QGS. The CDR3 DNA follows: TGTGCTCTTGGGGACCCATTTTTCCTACAGGGGATACGTCGGTTGGTGGTGTCTTTGACAGCACAACTCTTCTTT. Its protein product is CALGDPFFLQGIRRLVVSLTAQLFF.

Judged by abundance, this clone is hyperexpanded (1% or more). This same CDR3 is encoded by further DNA sequences in the sample. This rearrangement joins TRDV1 to TRDJ2, with D possibly TRDD3 on 6 matching bases. The CDR3 runs to 17 residues. V was cut by 2 bases and J by 0 bases, with 13 bases left in between. Germline values: CDR1 TSWWSYY, CDR2 QGS. CDR3 sequence: CALGEVGGPALTAQLFF. CDR3 DNA: TGTGCTCTTGGGGAAGTTGGGGGGCCGGCTTTGACAGCACAACTCTTCTTT.

Concerning this clone: TCRdb has a much larger clone's protein, which differs at residue 12 from the translation of this DNA, likely because of a read error; what is shown is the protein translated from the DNA. The chain has TRDV3 and TRDJ1; 9 positions match TRDD3. This CDR3 comprises 22 residues. Germline CDR1 is TVYSNPD and CDR2 is GDNSRS (reference sequence). J was trimmed by 4 bases and V by 4 bases; bases with no gene match: 34. CDR3 bases: TGTGCCTCCACATACCTCCCCGAGCCCGTTCCCCAGGGGATACGCTGCGGCGATAAACTCATCTTT. Protein sequence: CASTYLPEPVPQGIRCGDKLIF.

A few counts support this clone. The TCRdb protein, from a much larger clone, departs from this DNA's translation at residue 3, likely by read error; the protein shown derives from the DNA. The chain joins TRDV1 to TRDJ1; 7 bases are a match to TRDD3. CDR1 TSWWSYY and CDR2 QGS come from the germline V gene. This CDR3 spans 18 amino acids. CDR3 loop: CAIGRAGSGDLATDKLIF. CDR3 nucleotide sequence: TGTGCTATTGGGCGGGCCGGTTCGGGGGATCTCGCTACCGATAAACTCATCTTT.

This clone turned up a few times. The protein TCRdb gives is from a much larger clone and does not agree with this DNA's translation at residue 11, likely a read error; the protein shown here comes from the DNA. The chain uses TRDV1 and TRDJ1; D possibly corresponds to TRDD3 (6 bases). The CDR3 has 21 amino acids. The germline V gene encodes CDR1 TSWWSYY and CDR2 QGS. V was clipped by 3 bases and J by 0 bases, with 29 bases between them. CDR3 coding DNA: TGTGCTCTTGGGGATGGGATAAGCTCTTGGAGATCCGACTATTACACCGATAAACTCATCTTT. This sequence encodes CALGDGISSWRSDYYTDKLIF.

By sample share, this clone is large. The sample carries other DNA sequences with the same CDR3. The chain uses TRDV1 and TRDJ2, with 7 bases matching TRDD3. The ends lost 5 bases at V and 7 bases at J; junction bases unmatched: 13. The length of the CDR3 is 16 residues. CDR1 and CDR2 from the germline V gene are TSWWSYY and QGS. The CDR3 nucleotides read TGTGCTCTTGGGCTCGAAGGGGGGGATGAGGGAGCACAACTCTTCTTT. This codes for CALGLEGGDEGAQLFF.

This clone is judged large (0.1 to 1%). This could be a read error, since a much larger clone is one nucleotide away. The chain joins TRDV1 to TRDJ1; 9 bases are a match to TRDD3. This CDR3 comprises 19 residues. Germline V gives CDR1 TSWWSYY, CDR2 QGS. The DNA for the CDR3 is TGTGCTCTTAGGGAACTAGTCTTTCCTACTGGGGGAATCACCGATAAACTCATCTTT. Its protein is CALRELVFPTGGITDKLIF.

As regards this clone: A far larger clone is one nucleotide away, so this likely arose from a read error. Distinct nucleotide sequences in the sample also encode this CDR3. The gene calls are TRDV1 and TRDJ2; TRDD3 agrees at 11 bases. The CDR3 has 23 residues. Germline lookup yields CDR1 TSWWSYY and CDR2 QGS. The V segment lost 3 bases and the J segment 1 base; nucleotides outside the gene matches: 22. CDR3 sequence: CALGEPLPVLWGIRWRLTAQLFF. The CDR3 bases are TGTGCTCTTGGGGAGCCGCTACCCGTACTATGGGGGATACGCTGGCGTTTGACAGCACAACTCTTCTTT.

This sequence joins TRDV2 and TRDJ2; a possible D gene is TRDD3 (6 bases). The CDR3 is made up of 17 amino acids. The V end lost 4 bases, the J end lost 0 bases, and 17 bases lay between the germline ends. Germline V gene lookup returns CDR1 GEAIGNYY and CDR2 EKD. CDR3 in amino acids: CACDSVSGISLTAQLFF. CDR3 bases: TGTGCCTGTGATTCCGTCTCGGGGATTTCTTTGACAGCACAACTCTTCTTT.

This clone came up a few times. With a far larger clone one base away, a read error is the likely cause. Other DNA sequences in the same sample also yield this CDR3. The chain uses TRDV1 and TRDJ1, with 9 bases that match TRDD3. Looked up from germline, CDR1 is TSWWSYY and CDR2 is QGS. The CDR3 is 23 residues long. Losses at the gene ends were 0 bases for V and 0 bases for J; bases not matched to a gene: 23. CDR3 DNA sequence: TGTGCTCTTGGGGAACTTTTTCCAATGCTTTACTGGGGGACCCTCTCGTACACCGATAAACTCATCTTT. It encodes CALGELFPMLYWGTLSYTDKLIF.

This clone was found a few times. A far larger clone is one base from this, pointing to a likely read error. The sample contains more than one DNA sequence encoding this CDR3. The J gene is TRDJ1, the V gene TRDV1; 11 nucleotides align to TRDD3. CDR3 length: 21 residues. CDR1 TSWWSYY and CDR2 QGS come from the germline V gene. The CDR3 DNA follows: TGCGCTCTTGGGGGACTACCTTCGAGTCCTGGGGGATACAAGTACACCGATAAACTCATCTTT. It encodes CALGGLPSSPGGYKYTDKLIF.

Concerning this clone: TCRdb attributes to this sequence the protein of a much larger clone, which differs from the DNA translation at residue 14; a read error is likely, and the protein displayed is translated from the DNA. The chain joins TRDV1 to TRDJ2; TRDD3 aligns across 9 bases. Germline V gene data show CDR1 as TSWWSYY and CDR2 as QGS. Trimming took 1 base from V and 1 from J; bases not matched to a gene: 22. The CDR3 is made up of 23 amino acids. This chain's CDR3 is CALGEPLPVLWGICWRLTAQLFF. CDR3 sequence (DNA): TGTGCTCTTGGGGAACCGCTACCCGTACTATGGGGGATATGCTGGCGTTTGACAGCACAACTCTTCTTT.

Judged by abundance, this clone is large. The same CDR3 arises from other DNA sequences in this sample as well. The rearrangement uses TRDV1 and TRDJ1; TRDD3 aligns across 9 bases. The V and J ends lost 0 bases and 0 bases, in that order; junction bases with no gene match: 35. Germline V gene lookup returns CDR1 TSWWSYY and CDR2 QGS. The CDR3 length is 27 residues. CDR3 DNA sequence: TGTGCTCTTGGGGAACTGGGTGGGAAACCCCAGTCCCCACGTACTGGGGGACCGTTTTCCGACACCGATAAACTCATCTTT. Translated, it gives CALGELGGKPQSPRTGGPFSDTDKLIF.

By share of the sample, this clone is large. The sample holds other DNA sequences that translate to the same CDR3. This chain links TRDV3 with TRDJ1; 10 nucleotides line up with TRDD3. Per the germline V gene, CDR1 is TVYSNPD and CDR2 is GDNSRS (reference sequence). The V gene end was trimmed by 4 bases and the J gene end by 8 bases; junction bases not matched to a gene: 37. This CDR3 contains 22 residues. CDR3 bases: TGTGCCTCCACATACCTCCCCGAGCCCGTTCCCCGGGGGATACGCTGCGGCGACAAACTCATCTTT. Translation gives CASTYLPEPVPRGIRCGDKLIF. The whole variable domain, filled in from reference TRDV3 and TRDJ1, reads CDKVTQSSPDQTVASGSEVVLLCTYDTVYSNPDLFWYRIRPDYSFQFVFYGDNSRSEGADFTQGRFSVKHILTQKAFHLVISPVRTEDSATYYCASTYLPEPVPRGIRCGDKLIFGKGTRVTVEP.

In its sample, this clone was seen a few times. A far larger clone is only one base removed, so a read error is likely. This specimen includes other DNA sequences encoding the same CDR3. The gene calls are TRDV1 and TRDJ1; a possible D gene is TRDD3 (5 bases). This CDR3 has 19 residues. The germline gives CDR1 TSWWSYY, CDR2 QGS. CDR3 nucleotide sequence: TGTGCTCTAGGGGGCCTTGGAGGTGTCCTGCTCCCAGAGAACGATAAACTCATCTTT. Translation gives CALGGLGGVLLPENDKLIF.

This clone was counted between two and nine times. Translating this DNA gives a protein that differs at residue 3 from the TCRdb one, which belongs to a much larger clone; a read error is likely, and the protein shown is this translation. The V gene is TRAV23/DV6, the J gene TRDJ1; no definite D call. CDR3 length: 19 amino acids. CDR1 is NTAFDY and CDR2 is IRPDVSE in the germline V gene (reference sequence). In DNA form, the CDR3 reads TGTGCCATGCCAACCGATCCTCAGGCCGGCGGGGTTTGCACCGATAAACTCATCTTT. Amino acid sequence: CAMPTDPQAGGVCTDKLIF.

About this clone: A far larger clone is only one base removed, so a read error is likely. Other DNA sequences in this sample translate to the same CDR3. This chain uses TRDV1 with TRDJ4; TRDD3 agrees at 9 bases. The CDR3 is made up of 19 amino acids. Trimming took 5 bases from V and 0 from J; bases not matched to a gene: 19. Germline V gives CDR1 TSWWSYY, CDR2 QGS. CDR3 coding DNA: TGTGCTCTTGGGAAGCCACAGTTTCCTATAACTGGGGGAACCAGACCCCTGATCTTT. Its protein is CALGKPQFPITGGTRPLIF.

On this clone itself: TCRdb pairs this DNA with a much larger clone's protein that differs at residue 19, likely a read error; the protein shown was translated from the DNA. The chain employs TRDV1 and TRDJ1, with TRDD3 identical over 8 bases. The CDR3 has 23 amino acids. Germline V gene sequence: CDR1 TSWWSYY, CDR2 QGS. The CDR3 bases are TGTGCTCTTGGGGAATCAGCTCCTACAGTCCGGGGCTGGGGGACTCCGTACACCGAAAAACTCATCTTT. Translation gives CALGESAPTVRGWGTPYTEKLIF.

This clone was recorded a few times. A far bigger clonotype differs at one base, so this is likely a read error. This sample also contains other DNA sequences that code for the same CDR3. The chain employs TRDV1 and TRDJ1; TRDD2 agrees at 7 bases. The CDR3 sequence is 19 residues long. Germline trimming cut 0 bases from V and 1 base from J; bases unmatched to any gene: 14. The germline V gene has CDR1 TSWWSYY and CDR2 QGS. As DNA, the CDR3 is TGTGCTCTTGGGGAACTAGTCTTTCCTACTGGTGGAATCACCGATAAACTCATCTTT. This gives the protein CALGELVFPTGGITDKLIF.

Judged by abundance, this clone is large. The chain combines TRDV1 with TRDJ1; possible D gene TRDD3, 6 bases. The germline V and J ends were trimmed by 2 bases and 0 bases, with 25 bases remaining between them. Germline V CDR1 and CDR2: TSWWSYY, QGS. The length of the CDR3 is 20 residues. The chain's CDR3 is CALGELPTTSLWGYTDKLIF. Written as DNA, the CDR3 is TGTGCTCTTGGGGAATTGCCGACTACTTCTCTCTGGGGTTACACCGATAAACTCATCTTT.

In its sample, this clone was seen a few times. A far larger clone is a single base away, which makes a read error likely. In the same sample, other DNA sequences code for this CDR3. The genes are TRDV1 and TRDJ1; 11 bases map to TRDD3. The CDR3 runs to 24 residues. Germline values: CDR1 TSWWSYY, CDR2 QGS. After removal of 4 bases from V and 0 bases from J, the junction contained 28 bases not matched to a gene. Here the CDR3 reads CALGVGLQDYWGISKESYTDKLIF. In nucleotides, the CDR3 is TGTGCTCTTGGGGTAGGTCTTCAGGACTACTGGGGGATAAGTAAGGAATCGTACACCGATAAACTCATCTTT.

Comments on this clone: This DNA translates differently at residue 10 from the TCRdb protein, which is that of a much larger clone; a read error is likely, and the protein shown is the DNA's own translation. The rearrangement uses TRDV3 and TRDJ3; 7 bases line up with TRDD3. J lost 3 bases, V lost 4 bases, and 15 bases had no gene match. Germline V gene data show CDR1 as TVYSNPD and CDR2 as GDNSRS (reference sequence). This CDR3 region has 18 residues. CDR3 sequence (DNA): TGTGCCTCTTCCGTACTGGGGATGGTAGTCTGGGACACCCGACAGATGTTTTTC. Amino acid sequence: CASSVLGMVVWDTRQMFF. The whole variable domain, remainder taken from reference TRDV3 and TRDJ3, is CDKVTQSSPDQTVASGSEVVLLCTYDTVYSNPDLFWYRIRPDYSFQFVFYGDNSRSEGADFTQGRFSVKHILTQKAFHLVISPVRTEDSATYYCASSVLGMVVWDTRQMFFGTGIKLFVEP.